The 19 T cell receptor beta chains below come from one sample, sequenced in a study of T cell repertoires in cytomegalovirus infection (dated by TCRdb to about 2019). Antigens for these TCRs are unknown. The intended sense of this specimen's treatment or condition label: in vitro stimulation with specific CMV peptide epitopes to enrich CMV-specific T cells. The sequencing machine was an Illumina HiSeq 1500. The raw public reads went through TCRdb reprocessing: fastp at Q25, MiXCR clone calling, in-frame beta chains kept. Rows merge per CDR3 protein into single entries with the most common DNA and genes. The sample table lists 450,000 to 600,000 distinct CDR3 sequences, roughly 42% of them with a count of one. The top ten clonotypes cover around 45% of the sample. Sequenced here: cultured PBMCs, sampled from culture after CMV antigen stimulation. The source is a human donor in good health (CMV status not recorded). Some clones in this sample may be carry-over from other donors' samples.

This clonotype was observed many times. The chain joins TRBV7-8 to TRBJ2-7, with 7 bases lining up with TRBD2. The trim removed 3 bases at V and 6 bases at J, leaving 11 bases unmatched. Germline CDR1 reads SGHVS; CDR2 reads FQNEAQ. The CDR3 length is 15 residues. CDR3 in DNA: TGTGCCAGCAGCTTTGGTCGGGAGGCATACTTCGAGCAGTACTTC. This codes for CASSFGREAYFEQYF.

The J gene is TRBJ1-1, the V gene TRBV6-1; no reliable D call. Germline CDR1 reads MNHNS; CDR2 reads SASEGT. V shed 3 bases and J shed 1 base, with 12 bases lying between them. The CDR3 covers 15 residues. The CDR3: CASSERPWGNTEAFF. CDR3 bases: TGTGCCAGCAGTGAGAGACCATGGGGGAACACTGAAGCTTTCTTT.

V is TRBV7-2 and J is TRBJ2-1; 15 positions match TRBD2. Per germline, CDR1 SGHTA and CDR2 FQGNSA. CDR3 length: 17 residues. V gave up 5 bases and J gave up 2 bases; unmatched junction bases: 4. CDR3 protein: CASSLGTSGRTYNEQFF. CDR3 nucleotide sequence: TGTGCCAGCAGCCTAGGGACTAGCGGGAGGACCTACAATGAGCAGTTCTTC. Looking up the rest from reference TRBV7-2 and TRBJ2-1 gives the full variable domain: GAGVSQSPSNKVTEKGKDVELRCDPISGHTALYWYRQSLGQGLEFLIYFQGNSAPDKSGLPSDRFSAERTGGSVSTLTIQRTQQEDSAVYLCASSLGTSGRTYNEQFFGPGTRLTVL.

This clonotype was observed a single time. This chain links TRBV20-1 with TRBJ2-3; TRBD2 matches 7 bases. The CDR3 covers 14 residues. Germline V CDR1 and CDR2: DFQATT, SNEGSKA (reference sequence). Unmatched junction bases numbered 11, after V lost 5 bases and J lost 6 bases. The CDR3 loop reads CSAGGGRGFDTQYF. The CDR3 coding sequence is TGCAGTGCTGGGGGGGGAAGGGGTTTTGATACGCAGTATTTT.

The gene calls are TRBV7-2 and TRBJ2-7; a possible D gene is TRBD2 (5 bases). The germline CDR1 and CDR2 sequences are SGHTA and FQGNSA. The CDR3 consists of 14 residues. V was clipped by 1 base and J by 4 bases, with 11 bases between them. The CDR3 reads CASSLGTLQYEQYF. CDR3 in DNA: TGTGCCAGCAGCTTAGGGACTCTACAATACGAGCAGTACTTC.

V usage is TRBV7-2 and J usage is TRBJ1-2; the match to TRBD1 covers 7 bases. Per germline, CDR1 SGHTA and CDR2 FQGNSA. The CDR3 sequence is 15 residues long. V shed 4 bases and J 4 bases; nucleotides not matched to a gene: 9. CDR3 sequence (DNA): TGTGCCAGCAGCTCAAACAGGGGAAAAGTCTATGGCTACACCTTC. Amino acid sequence: CASSSNRGKVYGYTF.

The chain uses TRBV6-5 and TRBJ2-1; 7 nucleotides align to TRBD2. V shed 6 bases, J shed 4 bases, and the junction held 9 bases outside the gene matches. The V gene's germline CDR1 is MNHEY and CDR2 SVGAGI. The CDR3 sequence is 15 residues long. The CDR3 protein is CASSHGSSGYNEQFF. The CDR3 region has the DNA TGTGCCAGCAGCCACGGGTCTAGCGGATACAATGAGCAGTTCTTC.

This clonotype was recorded only once. This rearrangement joins TRBV6-1 to TRBJ2-5; TRBD1 matches 10 bases. The germline V gene encodes CDR1 MNHNS and CDR2 SASEGT. The V gene end was trimmed by 8 bases and the J gene end by 7 bases; junction bases not matched to a gene: 10. The CDR3 covers 14 residues. CDR3 nucleotides: TGTGCCAGCCGAGGACAGGGGGATAGGGGGACCCAGTACTTC. Protein product: CASRGQGDRGTQYF.

The sample holds a few counts of this clonotype. The chain joins TRBV6-2 or TRBV6-3 to TRBJ1-1; D might be TRBD1 (6 bases). The germline V gene has CDR1 MNHEY and CDR2 SVGEGT. The V end lost 6 bases, the J end lost 5 bases, and 16 bases lay between the germline ends. The CDR3 sequence is 14 residues long. CDR3 bases: TGTGCCAGCAGCAACACGGGGGGCTCGACTGAAGCTTTCTTT. Its protein product is CASSNTGGSTEAFF.

This clonotype was recorded a few times. The J gene is TRBJ2-7, the V gene TRBV5-1; D may correspond to TRBD1 or TRBD2 (6 bases each). The V end was cut by 6 bases, the J end by 5 bases, with 21 bases between. This CDR3 comprises 15 residues. Germline CDR1 reads SGHRS; CDR2 reads YFSETQ. The CDR3 is CASTHSRGQWDEQYF. The CDR3 DNA follows: TGCGCCAGCACCCACAGCCGGGGGCAATGGGACGAGCAGTACTTC.

This sequence joins TRBV2 and TRBJ1-2, with D possibly being TRBD1 (5 bases). Trimming cost V 6 bases and J 4 bases, with 12 bases left between them. Looked up from germline, CDR1 is SNHLY and CDR2 is FYNNEI. The CDR3 length is 13 residues. This chain's CDR3 is CASSSGNRYGYTF. The CDR3 nucleotides are TGTGCCAGCAGCTCAGGGAACCGCTATGGCTACACCTTC. Variable domain in full (rest from reference TRBV2 and TRBJ1-2): EPEVTQTPSHQVTQMGQEVILRCVPISNHLYFYWYRQILGQKVEFLVSFYNNEISEKSEIFDDQFSVERPDGSNFTLKIRSTKLEDSAMYFCASSSGNRYGYTFGSGTRLTVV.

The chain carries TRBV11-2 and TRBJ2-1; the match to TRBD1 covers 12 bases. Trimming took 4 bases from V and 6 from J; bases not matched to a gene: 13. Per germline, CDR1 SGHAT and CDR2 FQNNGV. CDR3 length: 18 residues. In nucleotides, the CDR3 is TGTGCCAGCAGCTCCTTAAGGGACAGGGGGCGGTTGTTCAATGAGCAGTTCTTC. Translated, it gives CASSSLRDRGRLFNEQFF. Combining the CDR3 with reference TRBV11-2 and TRBJ2-1 gives the whole variable domain EAGVAQSPRYKIIEKRQSVAFWCNPISGHATLYWYQQILGQGPKLLIQFQNNGVVDDSQLPKDRFSAERLKGVDSTLKIQPAKLEDSAVYLCASSSLRDRGRLFNEQFFGPGTRLTVL.

The CDR3 spells CASSRYGGVGEQYF. The CDR3 DNA follows: TGTGCCAGCAGCCGATACGGGGGGGTAGGCGAGCAGTACTTC. The chain has TRBV5-4 and TRBJ2-7; 8 bases match TRBD2. The trim removed 4 bases at V and 6 bases at J, leaving 9 bases unmatched. The germline V gene encodes CDR1 SGHNT and CDR2 YYREEE (reference sequence). The CDR3 is 14 residues long.

The chain has TRBV7-6 and TRBJ1-2; tentatively, D is TRBD1 (6 bases). The CDR3 extends over 16 amino acids. CDR1 and CDR2 from the germline V gene are SGHVS and FNYEAQ. The V gene lost 0 bases and the J gene lost 2 bases, with 13 bases spanning the gap. CDR3 protein: CASSLAYVQGNYGYTF. The CDR3 bases are TGTGCCAGCAGCTTAGCTTATGTTCAGGGGAACTATGGCTACACCTTC. Variable domain in full (rest from reference TRBV7-6 and TRBJ1-2): GAGVSQSPRYKVTKRGQDVALRCDPISGHVSLYWYRQALGQGPEFLTYFNYEAQQDKSGLPNDRFSAERPEGSISTLTIQRTEQRDSAMYRCASSLAYVQGNYGYTFGSGTRLTVV.

This clonotype was counted a few times. The chain combines TRBV7-2 with TRBJ1-5, with D possibly being TRBD1 (5 bases). CDR1 SGHTA and CDR2 FQGNSA come from the germline V gene. V lost 2 bases to trimming and J lost 4 bases, with 12 bases between them. This CDR3 region has 15 residues. CDR3 DNA: TGTGCCAGCAGCTTACAGCGGGGGGAGAATCAGCCCCAGCATTTT. This gives the protein CASSLQRGENQPQHF.

The CDR3: CSARDTNSPLHF. The CDR3 DNA follows: TGCAGTGCTAGAGATACTAATTCACCCCTCCACTTT. The chain has TRBV20-1 and TRBJ1-6; D gene uncertain. The CDR3 extends over 12 amino acids. The V gene lost 0 bases and the J gene lost 6 bases, with 3 bases spanning the gap. Germline assignment: CDR1 DFQATT and CDR2 SNEGSKA (reference sequence).

The V and J genes are TRBV19 and TRBJ1-5, with 7 positions matching TRBD1. The CDR3 totals 15 residues. V lost 6 bases to trimming and J lost 7 bases; unmatched junction nucleotides: 12. CDR1 and CDR2 (germline): LNHDA, SQIVND (reference sequence). The CDR3 DNA reads as TGTGCCAGTAGCCTCGGGACAGCGCTGTCGCAGCCCCAGCATTTT. Encoded protein: CASSLGTALSQPQHF. The whole variable domain, remainder taken from reference TRBV19 and TRBJ1-5, is DGGITQSPKYLFRKEGQNVTLSCEQNLNHDAMYWYRQDPGQGLRLIYYSQIVNDFQKGDIAEGYSVSREKKESFPLTVTSAQKNPTAFYLCASSLGTALSQPQHFGDGTRLSIL.

This clonotype was seen more than once but under ten times. The chain couples TRBV2 to TRBJ2-5, with unresolved D. Germline V gene lookup returns CDR1 SNHLY and CDR2 FYNNEI. Between the trimmed V and J ends, which lost 6 bases and 5 bases, there was a span of 13 bases. This CDR3 is built from 13 residues. CDR3 coding DNA: TGTGCCAGCAGCTTCACCCCTGGGGAGACCCAGTACTTC. This gives the protein CASSFTPGETQYF. Filled out from reference TRBV2 and TRBJ2-5, the complete variable domain reads EPEVTQTPSHQVTQMGQEVILRCVPISNHLYFYWYRQILGQKVEFLVSFYNNEISEKSEIFDDQFSVERPDGSNFTLKIRSTKLEDSAMYFCASSFTPGETQYFGPGTRLLVL.

In its sample, this clonotype was seen a few times. The chain carries TRBV19 and TRBJ1-2; 7 bases are a match to TRBD1. Per the germline V gene, CDR1 is LNHDA and CDR2 is SQIVND (reference sequence). The junction had 10 bases not matched to a gene; V was cut back by 8 bases and J by 7 bases. The CDR3 sequence is 13 residues long. The CDR3 loop is CASYDRDLGGYTF. The DNA of the CDR3 is TGTGCCAGTTACGACAGGGACCTCGGTGGCTACACCTTC.